This T cell receptor beta chain was recorded in a study of T cells in Graves' hyperthyroidism and ophthalmopathy. There were TCR beta CDR3 regions amplified from RNA transcripts. A set of HTBI primers served as the primers for a first-round RT-PCR of the TCR CDR3. TCRdb reprocessed the multiplex PCR reads via MiXCR and lists one record per CDR3 protein. This table has about 640,000 distinct CDR3 sequences, more than 20% appearing once. The CDR3 has 15 residues. From germline, CDR1 is MNHEY and CDR2 SMNVEV (reference sequence). V was shortened by 10 bases and J by 4 bases, with 22 bases between the two germline ends. This clonotype appeared once. Antigen specificity is unknown. In the ophthalmopathy cohort, Clinical Activity Score was at least 3, NOSPECS grade at least 4, and duration under 3 months. Regarding the study as a whole: Most clonotypes that expanded in the thyroid above 0.001 also showed up in blood.

The sequenced sample was blood. The chain recombines TRBV27 with TRBJ1-1; D remains unclear. The source is a young man with Graves' ophthalmopathy. This CDR3 is CATLLSPKASTEAFF. CDR3 nucleotide sequence: TGTGCCACCCTTCTCTCTCCGAAAGCGAGCACTGAAGCTTTCTTT.